One and the same sample provided the 18 T cell receptor beta chains below, sequenced in a study of blood T cells in healthy people across ages. The authors ran a second PCR of 7 to 11 cycles using a sample-barcoded 5' primer and a J-beta primer mix. TCRdb fed the 5' RACE reads into MiXCR, producing one record per CDR3 protein. The sample contains 650,000 to 800,000 distinct CDR3 sequences, roughly half of which appear only once. The sample consisted of blood. These receptors were collected from a woman of 80 years or more in good health.

The chain couples TRBV29-1 to TRBJ1-1; D perhaps matches TRBD1 (5 bases). Deletions cut 2 bases from V and 1 base from J, with 11 bases between. Germline V gene data show CDR1 as SQVTM and CDR2 as ANQGSEA. The CDR3 length is 14 residues. The CDR3: CSVERQLTNTEAFF. The CDR3 nucleotides read TGCAGCGTTGAAAGACAGCTTACGAACACTGAAGCTTTCTTT.

The CDR3 loop reads CASSLWGGATNEKLFF. CDR3 DNA sequence: TGCGCCAGCAGCTTGTGGGGCGGAGCAACTAATGAAAAACTGTTTTTT. J is TRBJ1-4 and V is TRBV5-1; D might be TRBD1 (5 bases). V dropped 1 base and J dropped 0 bases, with 10 bases sitting between them. The CDR3 covers 16 residues. The germline V gene has CDR1 SGHRS and CDR2 YFSETQ. Based on the CDR3 plus reference TRBV5-1 and TRBJ1-4, the full variable domain is KAGVTQTPRYLIKTRGQQVTLSCSPISGHRSVSWYQQTPGQGLQFLFEYFSETQRNKGNFPGRFSGRQFSNSRSEMNVSTLELGDSALYLCASSLWGGATNEKLFFGSGTQLSVL.

This clonotype occurred many times. This CDR3 reads CASSPRGPKLFF. CDR3 bases: TGTGCCAGCAGCCCGCGGGGGCCCAAACTGTTTTTT. The chain has TRBV7-2 and TRBJ1-4, with D maybe TRBD1 (6 bases). Germline values: CDR1 SGHTA, CDR2 FQGNSA. CDR3 length: 12 amino acids. V lost 5 bases and J 11 bases, leaving 12 bases between the germline ends.

The chain recombines TRBV5-5 with TRBJ2-6; D might be TRBD1 or TRBD2, each matching 5 bases. This CDR3 contains 19 residues. CDR1 and CDR2 (germline): SGHKS, YYEKEE (reference sequence). Trimming removed 4 bases from V and 4 bases from J, with 24 bases in between. The CDR3 protein is CASSLQPGTAAVGANVLTF. In nucleotides, the CDR3 is TGTGCCAGCAGCCTACAACCCGGGACGGCTGCGGTGGGGGCCAACGTCCTGACTTTC. The whole variable domain, remainder taken from reference TRBV5-5 and TRBJ2-6, is DAGVTQSPTHLIKTRGQQVTLRCSPISGHKSVSWYQQVLGQGPQFIFQYYEKEERGRGNFPDRFSARQFPNYSSELNVNALLLGDSALYLCASSLQPGTAAVGANVLTFGAGSRLTVL.

This chain connects TRBV14 to TRBJ2-7; D gene ambiguous. Trimming stripped 4 bases from V and 7 bases from J, with 11 bases between. The CDR3 has 12 amino acids. CDR1 SGHDN and CDR2 FVKESK come from the germline V gene. CDR3 residues: CASSRPLEEQYF. As DNA, the CDR3 is TGTGCCAGCAGCCGACCCCTCGAAGAGCAGTACTTC.

This clonotype was picked up a small number of times. V usage is TRBV12-3 or TRBV12-4 and J usage is TRBJ2-2; D remains ambiguous. V dropped 7 bases and J dropped 6 bases, with 9 bases sitting between them. The CDR3 extends over 12 amino acids. The CDR3 nucleotides read TGTGCCAGCAATTTTATGTCCGGGGAGCTGTTTTTT. Translated: CASNFMSGELFF.

The V call is TRBV6-5, the J call TRBJ2-1; D is undetermined. From germline, CDR1 is MNHEY and CDR2 SVGAGI. The CDR3 loop spans 12 amino acids. Deletions cut 6 bases from V and 5 bases from J, with 8 bases between. CDR3 residues: CASRGSDNEQFF. DNA for the CDR3: TGTGCCAGCAGGGGATCGGACAATGAGCAGTTCTTC.

This clonotype came up many times. This chain connects TRBV11-2 to TRBJ2-7; 8 bases fit TRBD2. Germline V gene lookup returns CDR1 SGHAT and CDR2 FQNNGV. J gave up 3 bases and V 9 bases, and 10 bases lay outside the gene matches. The CDR3 extends over 14 amino acids. The CDR3 nucleotides read TGTGCCAGTAATATAGCGGGACAAATCTACGAGCAGTACTTC. This translates into CASNIAGQIYEQYF.

This clonotype has only a few counts. The chain joins TRBV7-9 to TRBJ1-2, with 9 positions matching TRBD1. Trimming took 4 bases from V and 5 from J; bases not matched to a gene: 11. CDR3 length: 16 residues. CDR1 and CDR2 (germline): SEHNR, FQNEAQ (reference sequence). This chain's CDR3 is CASSSTKDRGVYGYTF. The DNA for the CDR3 is TGTGCCAGCAGCTCGACGAAGGACAGGGGAGTTTATGGCTACACCTTC.

About this clonotype itself: Being one base from a much bigger clone, this may be a read error. The chain uses TRBV7-2 and TRBJ2-1; D is uncertain. The CDR3 consists of 16 residues. Germline V gives CDR1 SGHTA, CDR2 FQGNSA. The CDR3 sequence: CASSSEPISSYNGQFF. The CDR3 DNA sequence: TGTGCCAGCAGCTCGGAGCCAATTAGCTCCTACAATGGGCAGTTCTTC.

This clonotype was observed many times. The chain employs TRBV29-1 and TRBJ2-7; TRBD2 is a possible D gene (6 bases). The V end lost 7 bases, the J end lost 3 bases, and 10 bases lay between the germline ends. In germline, CDR1 is SQVTM, CDR2 ANQGSEA. The CDR3 runs to 11 residues. CDR3 in amino acids: CSAGVSYEQYF. In nucleotides, the CDR3 is TGCAGCGCGGGAGTCAGCTACGAGCAGTACTTC.

This clonotype has at least ten counts. This chain links TRBV5-1 with TRBJ2-1; 9 nucleotides match TRBD2. Germline V gene sequence: CDR1 SGHRS, CDR2 YFSETQ. The junction had 10 bases not matched to a gene; V was cut back by 4 bases and J by 5 bases. This CDR3 has 16 residues. CDR3: CASSPLSGSTNNEQFF. The CDR3 DNA sequence: TGCGCCAGCAGCCCCCTTAGCGGGAGTACTAACAATGAGCAGTTCTTC. Full variable domain (missing parts from reference TRBV5-1 and TRBJ2-1): KAGVTQTPRYLIKTRGQQVTLSCSPISGHRSVSWYQQTPGQGLQFLFEYFSETQRNKGNFPGRFSGRQFSNSRSEMNVSTLELGDSALYLCASSPLSGSTNNEQFFGPGTRLTVL.

This clonotype was found once. The chain couples TRBV12-3 or TRBV12-4 to TRBJ2-3; tentatively, D is TRBD2 (6 bases). V lost 4 bases and J lost 4, with 18 bases in between. This CDR3 has 16 amino acids. The CDR3, as DNA: TGTGCCAGCAGTTCGGACTACGTCCAATTCGCAGATACGCAGTATTTT. Its protein is CASSSDYVQFADTQYF.

The chain uses TRBV3-1 and TRBJ2-7; TRBD1 might be the D (5 bases). Trimming left V 0 bases short and J 5 bases short, with 11 bases between. Germline V gene data show CDR1 as LGHDT and CDR2 as YNNKEL (reference sequence). The CDR3 covers 14 residues. CDR3: CASSQERRVDEQYF. The CDR3 region has the DNA TGTGCCAGCAGCCAAGAGCGCAGGGTCGACGAGCAGTACTTC.

This clonotype has a count of ten or more. The chain couples TRBV11-1 to TRBJ2-3, with D possibly being TRBD2 (5 bases). Trimming removed 5 bases from V and 7 bases from J, with 10 bases in between. Germline loops: CDR1 SGHAT, CDR2 FQDESV (reference sequence). This CDR3 contains 12 residues. CDR3 amino acids: CASSPTRNTQYF. DNA of the CDR3: TGTGCCAGCAGCCCTACTAGAAATACGCAGTATTTT. Filled out from reference TRBV11-1 and TRBJ2-3, the complete variable domain reads EAEVAQSPRYKITEKSQAVAFWCDPISGHATLYWYRQILGQGPELLVQFQDESVVDDSQLPKDRFSAERLKGVDSTLKIQPAELGDSAMYLCASSPTRNTQYFGPGTRLTVL.

This clonotype occurred many times. V is TRBV7-2 and J is TRBJ2-4; a possible D gene is TRBD1 (6 bases). Trimming took off 5 bases at V and 7 bases at J, with 15 bases between the two ends. The CDR3 loop spans 14 amino acids. The germline V gene has CDR1 SGHTA and CDR2 FQGNSA. The CDR3 nucleotides read TGTGCCAGCAGCGTAGACAGGATCCGTAACATTCAGTACTTC. Protein sequence: CASSVDRIRNIQYF.

The rearrangement links TRBV2 to TRBJ2-5; unclear D gene. The V gene lost 11 bases and the J gene lost 3 bases, with 7 bases spanning the gap. Germline V gene lookup returns CDR1 SNHLY and CDR2 FYNNEI. The CDR3 is 10 amino acids. The CDR3, as DNA: TGTGCCGGCATGGAAGAGACCCAGTACTTC. Residues: CAGMEETQYF.

The CDR3 region has the DNA TGTGCCAGCAGCTCACTTAGCGGGATAAAGTACGAGCAGTACTTC. It translates to CASSSLSGIKYEQYF. V is TRBV11-2 and J is TRBJ2-4, with 8 positions matching TRBD2. The DNA end is more similar to TRBJ2-7, so the J call may be wrong. Germline CDR1 SGHAT, CDR2 FQNNGV. The CDR3 runs 15 residues.